This entry describes one T cell receptor beta chain. Its antigen is currently not known. Within one base of it there is no much larger clone, and no base qualities were kept. TCRbeta CDR3 regions were amplified from genomic DNA using the immunoSEQ Assay, a bias-controlled multiplex PCR. In the original analysis: The number of nucleated cells in each sample was estimated by amplification of reference gene primers within the assay. To quantify the absolute abundance of each unique TCRbeta CDR3 rearrangement, sequence reads were collapsed and filtered. For each sample, productive Simpson clonality was calculated by taking the square root of Simpson's diversity index across productive rearrangements. The table comes from immuneACCESS by way of TCRdb, which keeps in-frame sequences with V and J called. Part of the clones is missing from these tables; in studies checked, under half for an unresolved V gene and the rest for unknown reasons. Clone size and V and J calls were adopted from that table, with D and trimming inferred from the DNA. This sample comprises some 190,000 clones, approximately 80% of them detected only once. The leading ten clones occupy about an eighth of the sample.

Enrolling through a virtual design, the prospective study's participants ranged in age from roughly 18 to 100 years and lived across about two dozen United States geographic areas. Cohort assignment in the prospective study relied on participant-reported clinical history from a screening survey and a study questionnaire. A participant counted as exposed if, within 2 weeks of entering the study, that participant had been in contact with someone who had a PCR-confirmed or clinician-diagnosed COVID-19 case. Each participant in the prospective study had whole blood, serum and a nasopharyngeal or oropharyngeal swab collected by mobile phlebotomists. Over an approximately 2-month period, participants in the prospective study had the option of providing additional blood draws and questionnaires. Before DNA extraction, prospective study blood samples were shipped either frozen or at room temperature. This specimen belongs to a study of blood T cell repertoires in COVID-19 (dated by TCRdb to 2019 to 2021). Regarding the study in general: Collaborator samples came from the United States, Italy and Spain and covered acute and convalescent phases of COVID-19. The prospective study material was composed of cDNA or gDNA derived from T cells, B-cell-depleted T cells, or PBMCs. Subjects who had been exposed to COVID-19, were actively infected with it, or had recovered from it provided the deeply sampled blood TCRbeta repertoires that made up the dataset. A freely available public database, intended as a resource for researchers studying the immune response to SARS-CoV-2, is where the repertoires were released. Samples came from the ongoing ImmuneRACE study (first 160 participants) plus 1,254 subjects from 6 global collaborators. Sample metadata almost always included a de-identified subject ID, COVID-19 status, age in years and sex. Where available, HLA class I and class II types were taken from metadata supplied by the sample provider and were not determined by assay-based typing. Points the paper makes about the study in general: How much clinical and demographic metadata was included differed by source and by participant, and the metadata was provided uncurated.

Including cysteine and phenylalanine, the CDR3 has 13 amino acids. Solely the CDR3 DNA is kept, with 39 bases framed from the first base. CDR1 and CDR2 were assigned from the germline V gene (reference sequence) as MNHEY and SMNVEV. Trimming accounts for 2 bases at V and 12 bases at J, while the number of junction bases matched to no gene is 7. This TCR derives from a man in his 60s who had been exposed to COVID-19. This receptor chain uses TRBV27 and TRBJ2-1, with TRBD1 identical over 7 junction bases. The material sequenced was PBMCs or T cells enriched from blood (not recorded which). The CDR3 in this case is CASSLITDRSQFF. The sequenced DNA: TGTGCCAGCAGTTTAATAACGGACAGGTCGCAGTTCTTC.